The 15 T cell receptor beta chains below were found in one sample sequenced in a study of shared clonotypes between healthy human individuals. Data came from immunoSEQ multiplex PCR; TCRdb stores just in-frame clones and leaves some out. The sample has roughly 95,000 clones; less than 60% are singletons. Material: PBMCs. These receptors were taken from a woman in her thirties or forties in good health. Some clones in this sample may be carry-over from other donors' samples.

The V and J genes are TRBV28 and TRBJ1-5; 7 nucleotides agree with TRBD1. Germline V lookup: CDR1 MDHEN, CDR2 SYDVKM. This CDR3 contains 15 residues. The V and J ends lost 6 bases and 7 bases, in that order; junction bases with no gene match: 12. The CDR3 loop is CASSKTGRLGQPQHF. The DNA of the CDR3 is TGTGCCAGCAGCAAGACAGGGCGACTAGGGCAGCCCCAGCATTTT.

This clone was detected only once. The V and J genes are TRBV6-6 and TRBJ1-1; a weak D match, TRBD1 (5 bases). The V and J ends lost 10 bases and 0 bases respectively, with 15 bases between them. The CDR3 has 14 amino acids. Germline CDR1 MNHNY, CDR2 SVGAGI (reference sequence). In DNA form, the CDR3 reads TGTGCCACCCTAGGGCAGGGAATGAACACTGAAGCTTTCTTT. This sequence encodes CATLGQGMNTEAFF.

The V call is TRBV5-4, the J call TRBJ1-5; D might be TRBD1 (5 bases). This CDR3 spans 16 amino acids. V gave up 1 base and J gave up 0 bases, with 11 bases separating them. Germline loops: CDR1 SGHNT, CDR2 YYREEE (reference sequence). CDR3 region: CASSLRAGDSNQPQHF. CDR3 DNA sequence: TGTGCCAGCAGCTTGCGTGCGGGGGATAGCAATCAGCCCCAGCATTTT.

This clone came up many times. The chain links TRBV5-4 to TRBJ2-5, with TRBD2 matching over 16 bases. V shed 4 bases and J 9 bases; nucleotides not matched to a gene: 3. The germline V gene has CDR1 SGHNT and CDR2 YYREEE (reference sequence). This CDR3 spans 14 amino acids. The chain's CDR3 is CASSGTSGGGPQYF. CDR3 sequence (DNA): TGTGCCAGCAGCGGGACTAGCGGGGGGGGACCCCAGTACTTC.

Ten or more counts support this clone. The chain is built from TRBV19 and TRBJ2-6; TRBD1 might be the D (6 bases). V lost 5 bases, J lost 1 base, and 12 bases lay in between. The CDR3 sequence is 16 residues long. Germline-derived CDR1 and CDR2 are LNHDA and SQIVND (reference sequence). The chain's CDR3 is CASSADQGSGANVLTF. In nucleotides, the CDR3 is TGTGCCAGTAGTGCCGACCAGGGGTCTGGGGCCAACGTCCTGACTTTC. Variable domain in full (rest from reference TRBV19 and TRBJ2-6): DGGITQSPKYLFRKEGQNVTLSCEQNLNHDAMYWYRQDPGQGLRLIYYSQIVNDFQKGDIAEGYSVSREKKESFPLTVTSAQKNPTAFYLCASSADQGSGANVLTFGAGSRLTVL.

The chain uses TRBV27 and TRBJ2-5; D call uncertain. Between the trimmed V and J ends, which lost 6 bases and 5 bases, there was a span of 7 bases. This CDR3 spans 11 amino acids. Germline V gene sequence: CDR1 MNHEY, CDR2 SMNVEV (reference sequence). CDR3: CASRQWETQYF. The DNA for the CDR3 is TGTGCCAGCAGGCAATGGGAGACCCAGTACTTC.

The V and J genes are TRBV5-1 and TRBJ2-5; TRBD2 matches 7 bases. The J call is in doubt because the DNA end fits TRBJ2-7 better. This CDR3 contains 14 residues. Germline V gives CDR1 SGHRS, CDR2 YFSETQ. The CDR3 reads CASSFRAGWDEQYF. Written as DNA, the CDR3 is TGCGCCAGCAGCTTCCGAGCGGGATGGGACGAGCAGTACTTC.

The V gene is TRBV5-1, the J gene TRBJ1-2; a weak D match, TRBD1 (6 bases). The germline CDR1 and CDR2 sequences are SGHRS and YFSETQ. V was cut by 2 bases and J by 4 bases, with 9 bases left in between. The CDR3 covers 13 residues. The CDR3, as DNA: TGCGCCAGCAGCTTAGGGACAAGCTATGGCTACACCTTC. It codes for CASSLGTSYGYTF. The whole variable domain, filled in from reference TRBV5-1 and TRBJ1-2, reads KAGVTQTPRYLIKTRGQQVTLSCSPISGHRSVSWYQQTPGQGLQFLFEYFSETQRNKGNFPGRFSGRQFSNSRSEMNVSTLELGDSALYLCASSLGTSYGYTFGSGTRLTVV.

This clone was picked up a small number of times. The chain has TRBV11-3 and TRBJ2-1; 8 bases are shared with TRBD1. The ends lost 5 bases at V and 8 bases at J; junction bases unmatched: 11. Germline CDR1 reads SGHNT; CDR2 reads YENEEA. This CDR3 is 15 amino acids long. CDR3 in amino acids: CASSPGGSVVDEQFF. The CDR3 nucleotides are TGTGCCAGCAGCCCAGGGGGCAGTGTAGTCGATGAGCAGTTCTTC. Full variable domain (outside the CDR3, taken from reference TRBV11-3 and TRBJ2-1): EAGVVQSPRYKIIEKKQPVAFWCNPISGHNTLYWYLQNLGQGPELLIRYENEEAVDDSQLPKDRFSAERLKGVDSTLKIQPAELGDSAVYLCASSPGGSVVDEQFFGPGTRLTVL.

The V gene is TRBV27, the J gene TRBJ2-5; tentatively, D is TRBD1 (5 bases). The J call could be wrong; TRBJ2-7 is a better fit for the DNA end. The CDR3 covers 11 residues. The germline V gene encodes CDR1 MNHEY and CDR2 SMNVEV (reference sequence). CDR3 sequence: CAKKGTYEQYF. In DNA, the CDR3 is TGTGCCAAAAAGGGGACCTACGAGCAGTACTTC.

This chain connects TRBV5-4 to TRBJ1-5; D uncertain. Trimming shortened V by 2 bases and J by 0 bases, and 12 bases separated the two germline ends. The length of the CDR3 is 16 residues. Germline CDR1 and CDR2: SGHNT and YYREEE (reference sequence). The CDR3 loop is CASSFSRSGSNQPQHF. CDR3 nucleotide sequence: TGTGCCAGCAGCTTCTCCCGGAGCGGTAGCAATCAGCCCCAGCATTTT.

This clone was seen a handful of times. V usage is TRBV30 and J usage is TRBJ1-4, with D perhaps TRBD1 (5 bases). CDR3 length equals 14 residues. V lost 2 bases to trimming and J lost 8 bases, with 15 bases between them. From germline, CDR1 is GTSNPN and CDR2 SVGIG (reference sequence). The CDR3 DNA is TGTGCCTGGAGTCGGAATATGGGGGAGGAAAAACTGTTTTTT. As protein: CAWSRNMGEEKLFF. Full variable domain (missing parts from reference TRBV30 and TRBJ1-4): SQTIHQWPATLVQPVGSPLSLECTVEGTSNPNLYWYRQAAGRGLQLLFYSVGIGQISSEVPQNLSASRPQDRQFILSSKKLLLSDSGFYLCAWSRNMGEEKLFFGSGTQLSVL.

Comment on this clone: A much larger clone lies one base from this, so it may be a read error. The CDR3 region is CASSCSFGDTQYF. The CDR3 nucleotides are TGTGCCAGCAGTTGCTCGTTCGGAGATACGCAGTATTTT. The chain carries TRBV6-5 and TRBJ2-3; no firm D call. The germline V gene has CDR1 MNHEY and CDR2 SVGAGI. The V end was cut by 4 bases, the J end by 5 bases, with 10 bases between. This CDR3 has 13 amino acids.

The chain is built from TRBV5-3 and TRBJ1-1, with 8 bases that match TRBD1. TRBV5-3 is an open reading frame, and its role is uncertain. The V segment lost 4 bases and the J segment 1 base; nucleotides outside the gene matches: 12. The length of the CDR3 is 17 residues. The CDR3 loop reads CARSTRQGASENTEAFF. CDR3 nucleotides: TGTGCCAGAAGCACTAGGCAGGGGGCCTCTGAGAACACTGAAGCTTTCTTT.

This clone has just a few counts. The rearrangement uses TRBV28 and TRBJ2-5; D is undetermined. The V end was cut by 10 bases, the J end by 1 base, with 13 bases between. The CDR3 extends over 13 amino acids. Looked up from germline, CDR1 is MDHEN and CDR2 is SYDVKM. The CDR3 loop reads CATRILPQETQYF. The DNA of the CDR3 is TGTGCCACCCGGATACTTCCCCAAGAGACCCAGTACTTC.